The 16 T cell receptor beta chains presented below share a single source sample, sequenced in a study of early T cells in non-severe SARS-CoV-2 infection. TCRdb redid the calling of the 5' RACE reads with MiXCR, one entry per CDR3 protein. The top ten hold roughly 0.6% of the sample, which has 75,000 to 100,000 distinct CDR3 sequences, 14% to 15% seen once. What was sequenced was whole blood. All receptors come from an adult who was a healthcare worker with PCR-confirmed SARS-CoV-2 infection or an uninfected control (not recorded which).

The J gene is TRBJ1-3, the V gene TRBV3-1; a weak D match, TRBD1 (6 bases). Germline V gives CDR1 LGHDT, CDR2 YNNKEL (reference sequence). The CDR3 extends over 15 amino acids. Trimming cost V 4 bases and J 3 bases, with 13 bases left between them. CDR3 sequence: CASSPGGLGGNTIYF. CDR3 coding DNA: TGTGCCAGCAGCCCGGGGGGGCTAGGTGGAAACACCATATATTTT.

This clonotype turned up a few times. V gene TRBV27 combines with J gene TRBJ2-2; 10 bases align to TRBD2. Germline values: CDR1 MNHEY, CDR2 SMNVEV (reference sequence). The ends lost 0 bases at V and 6 bases at J; junction bases unmatched: 10. The CDR3 is 18 amino acids. In DNA, the CDR3 is TGTGCCAGCAGTTTATCGTTTTGGAAGCGGGGGGGCCCCGGGGAGCTGTTTTTT. Protein sequence: CASSLSFWKRGGPGELFF.

This clonotype showed up just a few times. The chain carries TRBV19 and TRBJ1-1; 8 bases are shared with TRBD1. With 5 bases clipped from V and 5 bases from J, the junction kept 4 bases outside the gene matches. The CDR3 is made up of 13 amino acids. Germline V gene lookup returns CDR1 LNHDA and CDR2 SQIVND (reference sequence). Here the CDR3 reads CASSPRDRTEAFF. The CDR3 DNA reads TGTGCCAGTAGTCCCCGGGACAGGACTGAAGCTTTCTTT.

This clonotype was detected only a few times. This sequence joins TRBV20-1 and TRBJ2-2, with no clear D. This CDR3 contains 13 residues. CDR1 and CDR2 from the germline V gene are DFQATT and SNEGSKA (reference sequence). With 2 bases removed from V and 0 bases from J, the gap between germline ends came to 4 bases. The CDR3 reads CSARKANTGELFF. The CDR3 DNA is TGCAGTGCTAGAAAAGCGAACACCGGGGAGCTGTTTTTT.

This clonotype has only a few counts. V is TRBV7-2 and J is TRBJ2-1; TRBD1 matches 10 bases. The CDR3 sequence is 15 residues long. J lost 8 bases, V lost 5 bases, and 9 bases had no gene match. Germline CDR1 SGHTA, CDR2 FQGNSA. The DNA of the CDR3 is TGTGCCAGCAGCATGGAGACAGGGGGCTTGGATGAGCAGTTCTTC. Translation: CASSMETGGLDEQFF. The whole variable domain, filled in from reference TRBV7-2 and TRBJ2-1, reads GAGVSQSPSNKVTEKGKDVELRCDPISGHTALYWYRQSLGQGLEFLIYFQGNSAPDKSGLPSDRFSAERTGGSVSTLTIQRTQQEDSAVYLCASSMETGGLDEQFFGPGTRLTVL.

This clonotype was seen repeatedly, ten times or more. The J gene is TRBJ2-4, the V gene TRBV4-1, with D tentatively TRBD1 (5 bases). The CDR3 is 18 amino acids. The V end lost 1 base, the J end lost 0 bases, and 16 bases lay between the germline ends. Germline V gene data show CDR1 as MGHRA and CDR2 as YSYEKL. CDR3 DNA: TGCGCCAGCAGCCAAGCACTTAGGGGTCTCCTAGCCAAAAACATTCAGTACTTC. Its protein product is CASSQALRGLLAKNIQYF.

The chain recombines TRBV5-1 with TRBJ2-5; 16 positions match TRBD2. Germline V CDR1 and CDR2: SGHRS, YFSETQ. CDR3 size: 17 residues. Germline trimming cut 4 bases from V and 4 bases from J; bases unmatched to any gene: 7. CDR3 in amino acids: CASSPPGLAGGRETQYF. The DNA of the CDR3 is TGCGCCAGCAGCCCGCCGGGACTAGCGGGGGGGCGAGAGACCCAGTACTTC.

CDR3 amino acids: CASSLVVVAKQETQYF. CDR3 sequence (DNA): TGTGCCAGCAGCTTAGTGGTCGTAGCGAAACAAGAGACCCAGTACTTC. The chain carries TRBV7-8 and TRBJ2-5, with D maybe TRBD2 (5 bases). There are 16 residues in the CDR3. Trimming shortened V by 1 base and J by 2 bases, and 14 bases separated the two germline ends. Per the germline V gene, CDR1 is SGHVS and CDR2 is FQNEAQ. The complete variable domain, with remaining parts taken from reference TRBV7-8 and TRBJ2-5, reads GAGVSQSPRYKVAKRGQDVALRCDPISGHVSLFWYQQALGQGPEFLTYFQNEAQLDKSGLPSDRFFAERPEGSVSTLKIQRTQQEDSAVYLCASSLVVVAKQETQYFGPGTRLLVL.

In its sample, this clonotype was seen a few times. The chain has TRBV11-2 and TRBJ2-1, with 8 bases fitting TRBD1. This CDR3 region has 16 residues. Germline-derived CDR1 and CDR2 are SGHAT and FQNNGV. After removal of 1 base from V and 0 bases from J, the junction contained 2 bases not matched to a gene. The CDR3 region is CASSLVTGGSYNEQFF. The CDR3 DNA reads as TGTGCCAGCAGCTTAGTTACAGGGGGCTCCTACAATGAGCAGTTCTTC.

V usage is TRBV28 and J usage is TRBJ1-1; D is uncertain. The CDR3 runs 15 residues. CDR1 is MDHEN, CDR2 SYDVKM, per germline. Trimming pared 2 bases from V and 1 base from J, leaving 11 bases between. The CDR3, as DNA: TGTGCCAGCAGTTTAAGGCGCCAGAAGAACACTGAAGCTTTCTTT. It translates to CASSLRRQKNTEAFF.

This clonotype has more than one count but fewer than ten. The chain is built from TRBV28 and TRBJ2-7; 10 nucleotides match TRBD2. The CDR3 sequence is 16 residues long. Germline lookup yields CDR1 MDHEN and CDR2 SYDVKM. After removal of 5 bases from V and 9 bases from J, the junction contained 16 bases not matched to a gene. CDR3 in DNA: TGTGCCAGCAGTCCCCCAAGGTCGAGCGGGGGGGCCGCGCAGTACGTC. Translation: CASSPPRSSGGAAQYV.

The rearrangement uses TRBV2 and TRBJ2-5; the D is unclear. Per germline, CDR1 SNHLY and CDR2 FYNNEI. This CDR3 is 14 amino acids long. Trimming shortened V by 6 bases and J by 4 bases, and 15 bases separated the two germline ends. CDR3 protein: CASRGAVSVETQYF. CDR3 nucleotide sequence: TGTGCCAGCAGGGGCGCCGTCAGTGTAGAGACCCAGTACTTC.

This clonotype turned up a few times. The genes are TRBV7-8 and TRBJ2-1, with 13 bases that match TRBD2. The CDR3 length is 16 residues. Germline assignment: CDR1 SGHVS and CDR2 FQNEAQ. Unmatched junction bases numbered 10, after V lost 5 bases and J lost 9 bases. CDR3 coding DNA: TGTGCCAGCAGCCTGGGACTAGCGGGGTCGAGCGGTGAGCAGTTCTTC. This codes for CASSLGLAGSSGEQFF.

This clonotype came up many times. The CDR3 region is CASSSAGVSNQPQHF. Here the CDR3 DNA reads TGTGCCAGCAGTTCCGCGGGTGTAAGCAATCAGCCCCAGCATTTT. The genes are TRBV28 and TRBJ1-5; D unresolved. CDR3 length: 15 residues. The V gene lost 4 bases and the J gene lost 1 base, with 11 bases spanning the gap. Germline CDR1 and CDR2: MDHEN and SYDVKM.

This clonotype came up a few times. The chain has TRBV29-1 and TRBJ1-2; D is perhaps TRBD1 (5 bases). There are 11 residues in the CDR3. V gave up 7 bases and J gave up 5 bases, with 11 bases separating them. Germline V lookup: CDR1 SQVTM, CDR2 ANQGSEA. The CDR3 nucleotides read TGCAGCGCGGGGCGGGGGTATGGCTACACCTTC. It yields the protein CSAGRGYGYTF.

There are many counts of this clonotype. V is TRBV6-2 or TRBV6-3 and J is TRBJ1-2; D might be TRBD1 (5 bases). Trimming stripped 5 bases from V and 2 bases from J, with 9 bases between. The CDR3 contains 13 residues. Germline values: CDR1 MNHEY, CDR2 SVGEGT. The CDR3 sequence is CASSRDPNYGYTF. The CDR3 DNA follows: TGTGCCAGCAGTAGGGACCCCAACTATGGCTACACCTTC.